Here is one T cell receptor (beta chain) with its context. No antigen is known for it. A read error may account for a junction end that differs from germline. This sample's RNA came from whole unsorted tissue. Distant lung tissue was collected more than 3 cm away from the tumor edge. The sample is drawn from a study of tumor and adjacent non-tumor tissue in lung cancer. Whole-study findings and limits: Higher tumor TCR diversity was associated with shorter survival.

A modified ARM-PCR protocol with three rounds of nested PCR amplified TCRbeta. TCRdb recomputed calls from the multiplex PCR reads with MiXCR, one row per CDR3 protein. Here the sample spans approximately 68,000 distinct CDR3 sequences, more than 75% being singletons. The receptor's source is a man in his 60s with non-small cell lung cancer. Input material: distant non-tumor lung tissue.

The CDR3 DNA reads TGCAGTGCTAGAGACAGGGGCCGGGGCTCCTTTAATTCACCCCTCCAATTT. It codes for CSARDRGRGSFNSPLQF. The chain couples TRBV20-1 to TRBJ1-6, with D perhaps TRBD1 (6 bases). The CDR3 covers 17 residues. Germline V CDR1 and CDR2: DFQATT, SNEGSKA (reference sequence).